Listed below are T cell receptor beta chains from one sample, sequenced in a study of T-cell reconstitution after alpha-beta-depleted transplantation in children. Via MiXCR, TCRdb re-called the PCR reads, giving one row per CDR3 protein. Here the sample spans under 250,000 distinct CDR3 sequences, approximately 17% being singletons. Material: PBMCs, mostly from graft donor cells, obtained 360 days after TCRalphabeta/CD19-depleted stem cell transplant. All receptors come from a male patient under 10 years old who had a stem cell transplant for acute lymphoblastic leukemia, so the T cells may come from the graft donor. The CDR3 runs from the conserved cysteine through the conserved F or W. D genes are given only for firm matches. Clone size appears in some rows only: once, few, many, or a class for an expanded clone.

V gene,D gene,clone size,J gene,CDR3 DNA,CDR3 protein
TRBV7-2,.,.,TRBJ2-7,TGTGCCAGCAGCTTAGCCCCCCACAGGATAGGCGAGCAGTACTTC,CASSLAPHRIGEQYF
TRBV27,.,few,TRBJ1-5,TGTGCCAGCAGTCCCGGACAGCTGAATAGCAATCAGCCCCAGCATTTT,CASSPGQLNSNQPQHF
TRBV12-3/TRBV12-4,.,.,TRBJ1-3,TGTGCCAGCAGTTTAAGGGTGTTACGGAACACCATATATTTT,CASSLRVLRNTIYF
TRBV18,.,.,TRBJ2-7,TGTGCCAGCTCACCAATCGGCTCAGACGAGCAGTACTTC,CASSPIGSDEQYF
TRBV6-2/TRBV6-3,.,few,TRBJ1-4,TGTGCCAGCAGCCCCCCCGGCGGGAAGGAAAAACTGTTTTTT,CASSPPGGKEKLFF
TRBV10-3,TRBD1,.,TRBJ2-3,TGTGCCGTAGGGGGCCCAGGGGGCTCAGATACGCAGTATTTT,CAVGGPGGSDTQYF
TRBV20-1,.,few,TRBJ1-1,TGCAGTGCCCTAGATCGGGGGACTGAAGCTTTCTTT,CSALDRGTEAFF
TRBV12-3/TRBV12-4,.,few,TRBJ2-4,TGTGCCAGCAGTCCGACACCGAACTCCAAAAACATTCAGTACTTC,CASSPTPNSKNIQYF
TRBV10-1,.,many,TRBJ1-5,TGCGCCAGCAGTGCCCCCGGGGAGCCCCAGCATTTT,CASSAPGEPQHF
TRBV10-3,TRBD1,many,TRBJ2-7,TGTGCCATCAGCTCAAACAGGGGACCCTACGAGCAGTACTTC,CAISSNRGPYEQYF
TRBV20-1,.,few,TRBJ2-3,TGCAGTGCTAGACGCGGGGCGACGAGCACAGATACGCAGTATTTT,CSARRGATSTDTQYF
TRBV9,.,few,TRBJ2-3,TGTGCCAGCAGCGCCCGATATGGGATGGATACGCAGTATTTT,CASSARYGMDTQYF
TRBV29-1,.,.,TRBJ2-7,TGCAGCGTTCTCCTAGCGATCACCTCCTACGAGCAGTACTTC,CSVLLAITSYEQYF
TRBV10-3,.,.,TRBJ2-7,TGTGCCATCAGTGAGTCTTTAAGCTACGAGCAGTACTTC,CAISESLSYEQYF
TRBV11-2,TRBD1,.,TRBJ1-2,TGTGCCAGCAGCGGTCGCAGGGGGCTAACTGACTATGGCTACACCTTC,CASSGRRGLTDYGYTF